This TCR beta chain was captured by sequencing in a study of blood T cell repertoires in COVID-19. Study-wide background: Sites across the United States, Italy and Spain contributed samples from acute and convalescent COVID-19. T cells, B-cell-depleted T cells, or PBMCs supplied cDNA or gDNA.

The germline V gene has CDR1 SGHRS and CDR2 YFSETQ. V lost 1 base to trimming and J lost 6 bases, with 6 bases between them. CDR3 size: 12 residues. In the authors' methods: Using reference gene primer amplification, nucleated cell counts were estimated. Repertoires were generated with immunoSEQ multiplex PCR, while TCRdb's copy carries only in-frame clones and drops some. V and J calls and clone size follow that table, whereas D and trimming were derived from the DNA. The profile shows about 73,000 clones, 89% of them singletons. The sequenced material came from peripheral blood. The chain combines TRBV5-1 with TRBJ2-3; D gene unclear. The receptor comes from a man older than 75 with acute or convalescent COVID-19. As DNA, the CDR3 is TGCGCCAGCAGCTTGAACAAGGATACGCAGTATTTT. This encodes CASSLNKDTQYF.